This is a list of T cell receptor beta chains from one sample in a study of CD4 T cells in relation to SARS-CoV-2 and coronaviruses. TCRdb's copy holds only in-frame clones and misses some; the assay was immunoSEQ multiplex PCR. Among about 12,000 clones listed, approximately 78% were seen once. These receptors' targets are unknown. The material sequenced was CD4+ T cells from PBMCs, cultured in vitro. These receptors all come from a human donor in good health. The CDR3 runs from the conserved cysteine through the conserved F or W. Each record gives: clone size, J gene, D gene, V gene, CDR3 DNA, CDR3 protein. The D gene is left open where the match is weak. A row's size may be missing; if present it is once, few, many or a size class.

clone size: -; J gene: TRBJ2-4; D gene: TRBD1; V gene: TRBV6-6; CDR3 DNA: TGTGCCAGCAGCATAGACAGGGGGTACAACATTCAGTACTTC; CDR3 protein: CASSIDRGYNIQYF
clone size: -; J gene: TRBJ1-3; D gene: -; V gene: TRBV5-6; CDR3 DNA: TGTGCCAGCAGCTTGGGGGATAGAGCCGGAAACACCATATATTTT; CDR3 protein: CASSLGDRAGNTIYF
clone size: -; J gene: TRBJ1-2; D gene: -; V gene: TRBV19; CDR3 DNA: TGTGCCAGTAGTATTCCGCCCTATGGCTACACCTTC; CDR3 protein: CASSIPPYGYTF
clone size: -; J gene: TRBJ2-1; D gene: -; V gene: TRBV5-1; CDR3 DNA: TGCGCCAGTATCGCCGATTACAATGAGCAGTTCTTC; CDR3 protein: CASIADYNEQFF
clone size: -; J gene: TRBJ2-3; D gene: -; V gene: TRBV7-2; CDR3 DNA: TGTGCCAGCAGCTTAGATTTGGGATCAGATACGCAGTATTTT; CDR3 protein: CASSLDLGSDTQYF
clone size: -; J gene: TRBJ2-3; D gene: TRBD2; V gene: TRBV18; CDR3 DNA: TGTGCCAGCTCACCACCGGGACTAGCGGGAGTCTCCTCGGGGCAGTATTTT; CDR3 protein: CASSPPGLAGVSSGQYF
clone size: -; J gene: TRBJ1-1; D gene: -; V gene: TRBV6-1; CDR3 DNA: TGTGCCAGCAGTGAAGGGTTGAGGGTCTTCTTT; CDR3 protein: CASSEGLRVFF
clone size: -; J gene: TRBJ2-6; D gene: -; V gene: TRBV20-1; CDR3 DNA: TGCAGCGCCTCTGTTGCCAACGTCCTGACTTTC; CDR3 protein: CSASVANVLTF
clone size: few; J gene: TRBJ1-6; D gene: -; V gene: TRBV27; CDR3 DNA: TGTGCCAGCAGTTTATGGGTCGGGGGCGCAAATTCACCCCTCCACTTT; CDR3 protein: CASSLWVGGANSPLHF
clone size: once; J gene: TRBJ1-1; D gene: -; V gene: TRBV7-2; CDR3 DNA: TGTGCCAGCAGCTTCGGCAGCTTCACGAACACTGAAGCTTTCTTT; CDR3 protein: CASSFGSFTNTEAFF
clone size: -; J gene: TRBJ2-5; D gene: TRBD1; V gene: TRBV12-3/TRBV12-4; CDR3 DNA: TGTGCCAGCAGCCGGACAGGGAAAGGGACCCAGTACTTC; CDR3 protein: CASSRTGKGTQYF
clone size: -; J gene: TRBJ2-3; D gene: TRBD2; V gene: TRBV6-5; CDR3 DNA: TGTGCCAGCAGTTACTCTAGCGGGGGGAGAGATACGCAGTATTTT; CDR3 protein: CASSYSSGGRDTQYF
clone size: -; J gene: TRBJ2-1; D gene: TRBD1; V gene: TRBV11-2; CDR3 DNA: TGTGCCAGCAGCTTACTAAGACAGGGGATTTATGAGCAGTTCTTC; CDR3 protein: CASSLLRQGIYEQFF
clone size: -; J gene: TRBJ1-2; D gene: -; V gene: TRBV5-1; CDR3 DNA: TGCGCCAGCAGCTTAATGGGGGACAACTATGGCTACACCTTC; CDR3 protein: CASSLMGDNYGYTF
clone size: once; J gene: TRBJ2-1; D gene: TRBD1; V gene: TRBV10-3; CDR3 DNA: TGTGCCGCGGCCCTGGGACAGGGGGGCTACAATGAGCAGTTCTTC; CDR3 protein: CAAALGQGGYNEQFF
clone size: -; J gene: TRBJ2-4; D gene: -; V gene: TRBV19; CDR3 DNA: TGTGCCAGTAGTTCCACGGGCCCCGGCGTTCAGTACTTC; CDR3 protein: CASSSTGPGVQYF
clone size: -; J gene: TRBJ2-7; D gene: -; V gene: TRBV2; CDR3 DNA: TGTGCCAGCAGTGAAACACACCTTCCCTACGAGCAGTACTTC; CDR3 protein: CASSETHLPYEQYF
clone size: few; J gene: TRBJ2-5; D gene: TRBD2; V gene: TRBV7-7; CDR3 DNA: TGTGCCAGCAGCCCTAGCGGGGGCAAGACCCAGTACTTC; CDR3 protein: CASSPSGGKTQYF
clone size: once; J gene: TRBJ1-5; D gene: -; V gene: TRBV6-5; CDR3 DNA: TGTGCCAGCTCCCCCTGGTCGGGGAGCAATCAGCCCCAGCATTTT; CDR3 protein: CASSPWSGSNQPQHF
clone size: -; J gene: TRBJ2-7; D gene: TRBD2; V gene: TRBV5-4; CDR3 DNA: TGTGCCAGCAGCGGTTCCGGGACTAGCGGGAGCCCTGACTCCTACGAGCAGTACTTC; CDR3 protein: CASSGSGTSGSPDSYEQYF
clone size: -; J gene: TRBJ2-3; D gene: TRBD2; V gene: TRBV19; CDR3 DNA: TGTGCCAGTATTCGGACTAGCCCAGATACGCAGTATTTT; CDR3 protein: CASIRTSPDTQYF
clone size: few; J gene: TRBJ1-2; D gene: -; V gene: TRBV3-1/TRBV3-2; CDR3 DNA: TGTGCCAGCAGCCAAGCCCCTGGGGGGATCGGCGACTATGGCTACACCTTC; CDR3 protein: CASSQAPGGIGDYGYTF
clone size: -; J gene: TRBJ2-1; D gene: -; V gene: TRBV9; CDR3 DNA: TGTGCCAGCAGCGTAGAGCCAAGGTCCTACAATGAGCAGTTCTTC; CDR3 protein: CASSVEPRSYNEQFF
clone size: -; J gene: TRBJ2-7; D gene: TRBD1; V gene: TRBV6-5; CDR3 DNA: TGTGCCAGCAGTACCACGACAGGGAACTACGAGCAGTACTTC; CDR3 protein: CASSTTTGNYEQYF
clone size: -; J gene: TRBJ1-5; D gene: -; V gene: TRBV29-1; CDR3 DNA: TGCAGCGCGGGGGAATATAGTCAGCCCCAGCATTTT; CDR3 protein: CSAGEYSQPQHF
clone size: -; J gene: TRBJ1-1; D gene: -; V gene: TRBV5-1; CDR3 DNA: TGCGCCAGCAGCTCGCTATCGAACACTGAAGCTTTCTTT; CDR3 protein: CASSSLSNTEAFF
clone size: -; J gene: TRBJ1-1; D gene: -; V gene: TRBV12-3/TRBV12-4; CDR3 DNA: TGTGCCAGCAGCGCAAACCAACACACTGAAGCTTTCTTT; CDR3 protein: CASSANQHTEAFF
clone size: -; J gene: TRBJ2-3; D gene: -; V gene: TRBV7-3; CDR3 DNA: TGTGCCAGCAGCTTACTCCGAGCGGACACAGATACGCAGTATTTT; CDR3 protein: CASSLLRADTDTQYF
clone size: once; J gene: TRBJ1-1; D gene: -; V gene: TRBV28; CDR3 DNA: TGTGCCAGCAGTTTACCTCAGGGGAACACTGAAGCTTTCTTT; CDR3 protein: CASSLPQGNTEAFF
clone size: once; J gene: TRBJ2-3; D gene: -; V gene: TRBV11-2; CDR3 DNA: TGTGCCAGCAGCTTAGTGGGGTCTGCGCAGTATTTT; CDR3 protein: CASSLVGSAQYF
clone size: -; J gene: TRBJ1-4; D gene: TRBD1; V gene: TRBV7-2; CDR3 DNA: TGTGCCAGCAGCCCCAGCCTTGGGACAGGCGGTAATGAAAAACTGTTTTTT; CDR3 protein: CASSPSLGTGGNEKLFF
clone size: -; J gene: TRBJ1-4; D gene: -; V gene: TRBV6-5; CDR3 DNA: TGTGCCAGCAGCCCACGAGGGGGGGATGAAAAACTGTTTTTT; CDR3 protein: CASSPRGGDEKLFF
clone size: once; J gene: TRBJ2-1; D gene: -; V gene: TRBV23-1; CDR3 DNA: TGCGCCAGCAGCCCCGGGACTCGAATACATAGCTCCTACAATGAGCAGTTCTTC; CDR3 protein: CASSPGTRIHSSYNEQFF
clone size: -; J gene: TRBJ2-2; D gene: -; V gene: TRBV7-8; CDR3 DNA: TGTGCCAGCAGCTTAGTAAGCGTAAACACCGGGGAGCTGTTTTTT; CDR3 protein: CASSLVSVNTGELFF
clone size: -; J gene: TRBJ1-1; D gene: TRBD1; V gene: TRBV5-1; CDR3 DNA: TGCGCCAGCAGCTCGGGACAGGGGGCTTCCATGAACACTGAAGCTTTCTTT; CDR3 protein: CASSSGQGASMNTEAFF
clone size: -; J gene: TRBJ2-7; D gene: -; V gene: TRBV4-1; CDR3 DNA: TGCGCCAGCAGCCAAGCGGATAGATACGAGCAGTACTTC; CDR3 protein: CASSQADRYEQYF
clone size: -; J gene: TRBJ1-1; D gene: TRBD1; V gene: TRBV6-5; CDR3 DNA: TGTGCCAGCAGGGGACAGGGCGCGGGGGACACTGAAGCTTTCTTT; CDR3 protein: CASRGQGAGDTEAFF
clone size: -; J gene: TRBJ1-2; D gene: -; V gene: TRBV6-5; CDR3 DNA: TGTGCCAGCAGTTACGGCAGGGACTATGGCTACACCTTC; CDR3 protein: CASSYGRDYGYTF
clone size: few; J gene: TRBJ1-2; D gene: -; V gene: TRBV18; CDR3 DNA: TGTGCCAGCTCACCACCGAATCAGGCTAACTATGGCTACACCTTC; CDR3 protein: CASSPPNQANYGYTF
clone size: once; J gene: TRBJ2-2; D gene: -; V gene: TRBV5-1; CDR3 DNA: TGCGCCAGCAGCCCCCAGCCGGTCACCGGGGAGCTGTTTTTT; CDR3 protein: CASSPQPVTGELFF
clone size: -; J gene: TRBJ2-7; D gene: -; V gene: TRBV6-1; CDR3 DNA: TGTGCCAGCAGTGAACTACGGGGCGGGTACGAGCAGTACTTC; CDR3 protein: CASSELRGGYEQYF
clone size: -; J gene: TRBJ2-7; D gene: -; V gene: TRBV28; CDR3 DNA: TGTGCCAGCAGTGGAATGGGTACCTACGAGCAGTACTTC; CDR3 protein: CASSGMGTYEQYF
clone size: -; J gene: TRBJ2-7; D gene: TRBD2; V gene: TRBV9; CDR3 DNA: TGTGCCAGCAGCGTAGGGACTAGCGGGAGGAGCTCCTACGAGCAGTACTTC; CDR3 protein: CASSVGTSGRSSYEQYF
clone size: -; J gene: TRBJ1-6; D gene: -; V gene: TRBV4-3; CDR3 DNA: TGCGCCAGCAGCCAAGTCCCGGTCGGACCCCTCCACTTT; CDR3 protein: CASSQVPVGPLHF
clone size: -; J gene: TRBJ1-5; D gene: -; V gene: TRBV19; CDR3 DNA: TGTGCCAGTAGTCCCCGGGCCTCGGTCAATCAGCCCCAGCATTTT; CDR3 protein: CASSPRASVNQPQHF
clone size: -; J gene: TRBJ1-1; D gene: TRBD1; V gene: TRBV5-6; CDR3 DNA: TGTGCCAGCAGCTTACGGGGGACAGAACTTAACACTGAAGCTTTCTTT; CDR3 protein: CASSLRGTELNTEAFF
clone size: -; J gene: TRBJ1-2; D gene: -; V gene: TRBV5-1; CDR3 DNA: TGCGCCAGCAGCGTGTTCCAGGGGAGTGGCTACACCTTC; CDR3 protein: CASSVFQGSGYTF
clone size: -; J gene: TRBJ2-3; D gene: TRBD2; V gene: TRBV12-3/TRBV12-4; CDR3 DNA: TGTGCCACCAAGCGGGATTGGGCAGATACGCAGTATTTT; CDR3 protein: CATKRDWADTQYF
clone size: -; J gene: TRBJ1-2; D gene: -; V gene: TRBV7-2; CDR3 DNA: TGTGCCAGCAGCCCCCAACGGGCCTATGGCTACACCTTC; CDR3 protein: CASSPQRAYGYTF
clone size: -; J gene: TRBJ2-1; D gene: TRBD2; V gene: TRBV7-2; CDR3 DNA: TGTGCCAGCAGCTTTGGACTAGCGGGGCGTATGGAGCAGTTCTTC; CDR3 protein: CASSFGLAGRMEQFF
clone size: -; J gene: TRBJ2-5; D gene: -; V gene: TRBV7-2; CDR3 DNA: TGTGCCAGCAGCCGGCGGACGAACCAAGAGACCCAGTACTTC; CDR3 protein: CASSRRTNQETQYF
clone size: -; J gene: TRBJ2-5; D gene: TRBD2; V gene: TRBV4-3; CDR3 DNA: TGCGCCAGCAGCCAAGATCCGCGGGAGGGCCGGGAGACCCAGTACTTC; CDR3 protein: CASSQDPREGRETQYF
clone size: -; J gene: TRBJ1-2; D gene: TRBD1; V gene: TRBV11-2; CDR3 DNA: TGTGCCAGCAGCGGACTACAGGGGGCTGACTATGGCTACACCTTC; CDR3 protein: CASSGLQGADYGYTF
clone size: large; J gene: TRBJ2-5; D gene: -; V gene: TRBV7-2; CDR3 DNA: TGTGCCAGCAGCTCCAAGGGACTCCAAGAGACCCAGTACTTC; CDR3 protein: CASSSKGLQETQYF
clone size: -; J gene: TRBJ2-3; D gene: TRBD2; V gene: TRBV19; CDR3 DNA: TGTGCCAGTATTGGGCGGGGGGGCCTCACAGATACGCAGTATTTT; CDR3 protein: CASIGRGGLTDTQYF
clone size: -; J gene: TRBJ2-7; D gene: -; V gene: TRBV2; CDR3 DNA: TGTGCCAGCAGTGAAGCGCTAACGAACTCCTACGAGCAGTACTTC; CDR3 protein: CASSEALTNSYEQYF